Only a few counts were recorded for the clone carrying this TCR beta chain. The antigen remains unidentified. This sample is part of a study of PD-1 blockade in classical Hodgkin lymphoma. Findings and limits, study-wide: Baseline diversity resembling that of newly diagnosed patients was seen in complete responders.

The patients all showed relapse after autologous stem cell transplantation, while their brentuximab vedotin exposure varied. Sequenced by immunoSEQ multiplex PCR; TCRdb stores in-frame clones only, minus some. The sample consists of about 23,000 clones, 71% of them appearing once. CDR3 length equals 18 residues. Germline V gene data show CDR1 as SGHTA and CDR2 as FQGNSA. The V gene lost 1 base and the J gene lost 0 bases, with 13 bases spanning the gap. This specimen was peripheral blood mononuclear cells (PBMCs), taken at baseline. The chain is built from TRBV7-2 and TRBJ2-6, with D hard to call. The sequence came from a human donor with classical Hodgkin lymphoma. The DNA for the CDR3 is TGTGCCAGCAGCTTAGGGGGTGGATTGGGCTCTGGGGCCAACGTCCTGACTTTC. It is translated as CASSLGGGLGSGANVLTF.